The 30 T cell receptor beta chains below were found in one sample sequenced in a study of OX40 agonist ivuxolimab in advanced cancers. Produced via immunoSEQ multiplex PCR; TCRdb's table is partial and in-frame only. The sample records 80,000 to 95,000 clones, about 88% being singletons. Sequences were derived from CD4+ or CD8+ T cells sorted from blood, sampled in a trial of the OX40 agonist ivuxolimab. All receptors come from an adult with an advanced solid tumor such as melanoma, head and neck, liver or kidney cancer.

The genes are TRBV2 and TRBJ1-2, with D tentatively TRBD1 (6 bases). Germline CDR1 reads SNHLY; CDR2 reads FYNNEI. The CDR3 is made up of 14 amino acids. V was shortened by 2 bases and J by 7 bases, with 14 bases between the two germline ends. The CDR3 region is CASSEYIGGAGYTF. DNA for the CDR3: TGTGCCAGCAGTGAATACATAGGGGGGGCTGGCTACACCTTC.

The genes are TRBV4-3 and TRBJ2-4; no reliable D call. Trimming took off 0 bases at V and 0 bases at J, with 15 bases between the two ends. Germline loops: CDR1 LGHNA, CDR2 YSLEER. The CDR3 runs 18 residues. The CDR3 here is CASSQEGARTSAKNIQYF. CDR3 coding DNA: TGCGCCAGCAGCCAAGAAGGTGCAAGGACCTCAGCCAAAAACATTCAGTACTTC.

This CDR3 is CASSPGSLGNQPQHF. The CDR3 region has the DNA TGTGCCAGCTCACCTGGTTCTTTGGGGAATCAGCCCCAGCATTTT. This chain links TRBV18 with TRBJ1-5; no clear D. Trimming left V 3 bases short and J 4 bases short, with 13 bases between. Germline CDR1 is KGHSH and CDR2 is LQKENI. The CDR3 has 15 residues.

The chain couples TRBV15 to TRBJ2-7, with D possibly TRBD2 on 6 matching bases. The ends were cut back, 0 bases at V and 11 bases at J, with 20 bases in the middle. Germline CDR1 reads LNHNV; CDR2 reads YYDKDF (reference sequence). This CDR3 contains 15 residues. DNA for the CDR3: TGTGCCACCAGCAGAGATCGGCGGGGACTCTCTGAGGAGTACTTC. Its protein product is CATSRDRRGLSEEYF.

The CDR3 DNA sequence: TGTGCCAGCAGCCCGGGAGGGGGGCGGGAGACCCAGTACTTC. Encoded protein: CASSPGGGRETQYF. The chain links TRBV11-2 to TRBJ2-5; TRBD2 aligns across 8 bases. CDR3 size: 14 residues. The V gene end was trimmed by 5 bases and the J gene end by 5 bases; junction bases not matched to a gene: 7. Per the germline V gene, CDR1 is SGHAT and CDR2 is FQNNGV.

The CDR3 DNA sequence: TGCGCCAGCAGACCCACGGGAAATTCACCCCTCCACTTT. It encodes CASRPTGNSPLHF. The chain joins TRBV5-1 to TRBJ1-6; D not certain. V gave up 5 bases and J gave up 7 bases, with 10 bases separating them. This CDR3 region has 13 residues. Germline values: CDR1 SGHRS, CDR2 YFSETQ.

This clone was observed a single time. The chain recombines TRBV28 with TRBJ2-1, with TRBD2 matching over 7 bases. The V gene end was trimmed by 6 bases and the J gene end by 2 bases; junction bases not matched to a gene: 10. The CDR3 has 16 amino acids. Germline V gene data show CDR1 as MDHEN and CDR2 as SYDVKM. The CDR3 region has the DNA TGTGCCAGCAGCCATGGCGGGGGAGGTACCTACAATGAGCAGTTCTTC. Protein sequence: CASSHGGGGTYNEQFF.

This sequence joins TRBV5-5 and TRBJ2-4; 8 nucleotides line up with TRBD1. The CDR3 is 14 amino acids. The germline gives CDR1 SGHKS, CDR2 YYEKEE (reference sequence). V lost 2 bases to trimming and J lost 7 bases; unmatched junction nucleotides: 5. The CDR3 DNA reads as TGTGCCAGCAGCTTTCAGGGGGCTGGGAACATTCAGTACTTC. Protein product: CASSFQGAGNIQYF.

V gene TRBV5-8 combines with J gene TRBJ1-5; tentative D call: TRBD1 (5 bases). The germline V and J ends were trimmed by 4 bases and 2 bases, with 22 bases remaining between them. This CDR3 has 18 amino acids. CDR1 is SGHTS and CDR2 is YDEGEE in the germline V gene. The CDR3 spells CASSGYGQGLLGNQPQHF. CDR3 coding DNA: TGTGCCAGCAGCGGTTACGGGCAGGGCCTGCTGGGCAATCAGCCCCAGCATTTT.

In this sample, this clone turned up once. The rearrangement links TRBV7-9 to TRBJ1-2; a weak D match, TRBD1 (5 bases). Germline V lookup: CDR1 SEHNR, CDR2 FQNEAQ (reference sequence). V lost 5 bases and J 5 bases, leaving 15 bases between the germline ends. The CDR3 is 14 amino acids. CDR3: CASSLRAGTYGYTF. The CDR3 region has the DNA TGTGCCAGCAGCCTTCGGGCAGGGACGTATGGCTACACCTTC.

The chain recombines TRBV19 with TRBJ1-1, with 10 nucleotides matching TRBD1. J was trimmed by 11 bases and V by 3 bases; bases with no gene match: 9. The CDR3 contains 14 residues. CDR1 is LNHDA, CDR2 SQIVND, per germline (reference sequence). CDR3 amino acids: CASSISRDRGDAFF. In nucleotides, the CDR3 is TGTGCCAGTAGTATTTCCCGGGACAGGGGTGATGCTTTCTTT.

In this sample, this clone turned up once. V gene TRBV30 combines with J gene TRBJ1-2, with a weak D call TRBD1 (5 bases). Germline V CDR1 and CDR2: GTSNPN, SVGIG (reference sequence). The CDR3 extends over 13 amino acids. Trimming pared 5 bases from V and 3 bases from J, leaving 13 bases between. The CDR3: CAWAKGAYYGYTF. The CDR3 DNA sequence: TGTGCCTGGGCCAAAGGGGCCTACTATGGCTACACCTTC.

The chain employs TRBV7-2 and TRBJ2-7; D tentatively fits TRBD1 or TRBD2 (5 bases each). V was cut by 3 bases and J by 0 bases, with 12 bases left in between. This CDR3 region has 15 residues. Germline CDR1 and CDR2: SGHTA and FQGNSA. The CDR3 nucleotides are TGTGCCAGCAGCTTTGAGGGGTCGAGCTCCTACGAGCAGTACTTC. It is translated as CASSFEGSSSYEQYF.

The rearrangement uses TRBV10-3 and TRBJ1-3; 8 bases match TRBD1. V lost 6 bases and J lost 2; bases outside the gene matches: 9. The CDR3 runs to 16 residues. Germline CDR1 and CDR2: ENHRY and SYGVKD. The CDR3 sequence is CAISGSAGGTGNTIYF. CDR3 sequence (DNA): TGTGCCATCAGCGGGTCCGCAGGGGGCACTGGAAACACCATATATTTT.

The V gene is TRBV7-2, the J gene TRBJ1-4, with a weak D call TRBD1 (5 bases). Germline CDR1 and CDR2: SGHTA and FQGNSA. The V gene lost 8 bases and the J gene lost 1 base, with 11 bases spanning the gap. The CDR3 has 14 amino acids. The DNA of the CDR3 is TGTGCCAGCCGTACGGGACTAACTAATGAAAAACTGTTTTTT. It encodes CASRTGLTNEKLFF.

The chain recombines TRBV19 with TRBJ2-1, with unresolved D. Trimming cost V 1 base and J 13 bases, with 14 bases left between them. CDR3 length: 13 residues. Germline V gives CDR1 LNHDA, CDR2 SQIVND (reference sequence). The CDR3 nucleotides are TGTGCCAGTAGTATAGGAGAAGCCCACGAACAGTTCTTC. Encoded protein: CASSIGEAHEQFF. The complete variable domain, with remaining parts taken from reference TRBV19 and TRBJ2-1, reads DGGITQSPKYLFRKEGQNVTLSCEQNLNHDAMYWYRQDPGQGLRLIYYSQIVNDFQKGDIAEGYSVSREKKESFPLTVTSAQKNPTAFYLCASSIGEAHEQFFGPGTRLTVL.

The CDR3 reads CASSLVVVQYNEQFF. DNA of the CDR3: TGTGCCAGCAGCTTAGTTGTGGTCCAGTACAATGAGCAGTTCTTC. The chain links TRBV7-8 to TRBJ2-1; D call uncertain. The CDR3 sequence is 15 residues long. Germline V gives CDR1 SGHVS, CDR2 FQNEAQ. V was clipped by 1 base and J by 4 bases, with 11 bases between them.

The chain couples TRBV28 to TRBJ2-2; possible D gene TRBD2, 5 bases. CDR1 and CDR2 from the germline V gene are MDHEN and SYDVKM. The V end lost 7 bases, the J end lost 4 bases, and 13 bases lay between the germline ends. CDR3 size: 14 residues. CDR3 in DNA: TGTGCCAGCAAGGACTCCAAGCCCACCGGGGAGCTGTTTTTT. It is translated as CASKDSKPTGELFF. The complete variable domain, with remaining parts taken from reference TRBV28 and TRBJ2-2, reads DVKVTQSSRYLVKRTGEKVFLECVQDMDHENMFWYRQDPGLGLRLIYFSYDVKMKEKGDIPEGYSVSREKKERFSLILESASTNQTSMYLCASKDSKPTGELFFGEGSRLTVL.

This clone is a singleton in its sample. The chain joins TRBV4-3 to TRBJ2-2; 9 bases match TRBD2. After removal of 0 bases from V and 4 bases from J, the junction contained 12 bases not matched to a gene. The CDR3 extends over 19 amino acids. Germline V gives CDR1 LGHNA, CDR2 YSLEER. This CDR3 is CASSQDRPSGARSTGELFF. The CDR3 DNA follows: TGCGCCAGCAGCCAAGATCGTCCTAGCGGGGCTAGAAGCACCGGGGAGCTGTTTTTT.

The chain carries TRBV5-1 and TRBJ2-2; D remains unclear. Germline values: CDR1 SGHRS, CDR2 YFSETQ. Trimming took 4 bases from V and 3 from J, leaving 13 bases between them. The CDR3 extends over 15 amino acids. The CDR3 DNA sequence: TGCGCCAGCAGCGTTCTGGAGACACACACCGGGGAGCTGTTTTTT. Translated: CASSVLETHTGELFF.

This clone appeared once. V and J are TRBV6-6 and TRBJ1-1, with D possibly matching TRBD1 (6 bases). The germline V and J ends were trimmed by 0 bases and 1 base, with 12 bases remaining between them. The germline gives CDR1 MNHNY, CDR2 SVGAGI (reference sequence). The CDR3 contains 16 residues. CDR3 sequence: CASSYSKGGRNTEAFF. The CDR3 DNA is TGTGCCAGCAGTTACTCGAAAGGGGGACGGAACACTGAAGCTTTCTTT.

The genes are TRBV7-2 and TRBJ1-5; the match to TRBD1 covers 9 bases. J was trimmed by 2 bases and V by 5 bases; bases with no gene match: 4. This CDR3 contains 15 residues. From germline, CDR1 is SGHTA and CDR2 FQGNSA. In nucleotides, the CDR3 is TGTGCCAGCAGCAGGGACAGGGCGGGCAATCAGCCCCAGCATTTT. Its translation is CASSRDRAGNQPQHF. Full variable domain (remainder filled in from reference TRBV7-2 and TRBJ1-5): GAGVSQSPSNKVTEKGKDVELRCDPISGHTALYWYRQSLGQGLEFLIYFQGNSAPDKSGLPSDRFSAERTGGSVSTLTIQRTQQEDSAVYLCASSRDRAGNQPQHFGDGTRLSIL.

The chain couples TRBV7-6 to TRBJ2-1; weak D call: TRBD1 (5 bases). The CDR3 has 15 amino acids. Trimming cost V 2 bases and J 8 bases, with 16 bases left between them. The germline CDR1 and CDR2 sequences are SGHVS and FNYEAQ. The DNA of the CDR3 is TGTGCCAGCAGCTTAAGGGCGCCCTTAGGGGATGAGCAGTTCTTC. Translating it yields CASSLRAPLGDEQFF.

V usage is TRBV18 and J usage is TRBJ2-7; TRBD1 matches 7 bases. Germline CDR1 and CDR2: KGHSH and LQKENI. V was pared by 0 bases and J by 6 bases, with 8 bases of the junction left unmatched. The CDR3 contains 15 residues. DNA for the CDR3: TGTGCCAGCTCACCACCCGGGACAGCGGAAGTCGAGCAGTACTTC. Its translation: CASSPPGTAEVEQYF.

The gene calls are TRBV7-3 and TRBJ2-1; TRBD2 aligns across 12 bases. The germline V gene encodes CDR1 SGHTA and CDR2 FQGTGA. This CDR3 has 18 amino acids. V trimming: 0 bases; J trimming: 2 bases; junction bases outside the gene matches: 5. The CDR3 bases are TGTGCCAGCAGCTTAACCGCTAGCGGGAGGGCCGCCTACAATGAGCAGTTCTTC. Protein: CASSLTASGRAAYNEQFF.

The chain combines TRBV25-1 with TRBJ1-2; the D is unclear. Germline V lookup: CDR1 MGHDK, CDR2 SYGVNS. This CDR3 is built from 14 residues. V lost 3 bases to trimming and J lost 1 base, with 9 bases between them. The CDR3 region has the DNA TGTGCCAGCAGTGACCAGTTTTATAACTATGGCTACACCTTC. The encoded protein is CASSDQFYNYGYTF.

This clone showed up just once. The chain has TRBV30 and TRBJ1-4; perhaps TRBD1 as D (6 bases). Germline CDR1 is GTSNPN and CDR2 is SVGIG (reference sequence). The CDR3 is 15 amino acids. Trimming removed 1 base at V and 5 bases at J, with 14 bases between. DNA for the CDR3: TGTGCCTGGAGTGGCACGAGGGGGGAGAATGAAAAACTGTTTTTT. Translated, it gives CAWSGTRGENEKLFF.

V usage is TRBV28 and J usage is TRBJ2-1, with D perhaps TRBD1 (5 bases). This CDR3 comprises 14 residues. V gave up 3 bases and J gave up 4 bases, with 10 bases separating them. Germline-derived CDR1 and CDR2 are MDHEN and SYDVKM. The CDR3 DNA is TGTGCCAGCAGTTTTCAGGGCCGTTACAATGAGCAGTTCTTC. Protein: CASSFQGRYNEQFF.

V is TRBV29-1 and J is TRBJ1-2; unclear D gene. CDR1 and CDR2 (germline): SQVTM, ANQGSEA. The CDR3 has 11 amino acids. The V end was cut by 6 bases, the J end by 2 bases, with 7 bases between. The DNA for the CDR3 is TGCAGCGTATACGGGAACTATGGCTACACCTTC. It specifies CSVYGNYGYTF.

The chain employs TRBV6-5 and TRBJ2-3; D might be TRBD1 (5 bases). CDR3 size: 13 residues. V lost 2 bases to trimming and J lost 8 bases, with 11 bases between them. From germline, CDR1 is MNHEY and CDR2 SVGAGI. CDR3 residues: CASSYRLQGTQYF. The CDR3 DNA follows: TGTGCCAGCAGTTACCGGCTTCAGGGTACGCAGTATTTT.